The 19 T cell receptor beta chains below all came from one sample that was sequenced in a study of T cells in women clearing cervical HPV infection. The table came from immunoSEQ multiplex PCR; TCRdb's copy has only in-frame clones and leaves some out. The repertoire table contains 44,000 or so clones. Specimen: blood buffy coat. These receptors originate from a woman between 18 and 70 years old with a cervical HPV16 infection that either progressed to CIN3+ or cleared (not recorded which).

The CDR3 region is CASSAYGTGDPGALHF. CDR3 bases read: TGTGCCAGTAGTGCATACGGGACGGGCGATCCAGGGGCC. The V gene is TRBV19, the J gene TRBJ1-6; a weak D match, TRBD1 (6 bases). The CDR3 end falls 3 residues outside the read, so it is completed with the germline J gene. Germline CDR1 and CDR2: LNHDA and SQIVND (reference sequence). The CDR3 runs 16 residues.

The CDR3: CASSRSGTGSSPLHF. The CDR3 DNA, read in part, is TGTGCCAGCAGCCGCTCCGGGACAGGTTCCTCACCC. This chain connects TRBV5-5 to TRBJ1-6, with 8 bases fitting TRBD1. Sequencing ends 3 residues short of the CDR3 end; the germline J gene provides the rest. There are 15 residues in the CDR3. The germline V gene has CDR1 SGHKS and CDR2 YYEKEE (reference sequence). J gave up 10 bases and V 4 bases, and 10 bases lay outside the gene matches. Filled out from reference TRBV5-5 and TRBJ1-6, the complete variable domain reads DAGVTQSPTHLIKTRGQQVTLRCSPISGHKSVSWYQQVLGQGPQFIFQYYEKEERGRGNFPDRFSARQFPNYSSELNVNALLLGDSALYLCASSRSGTGSSPLHFGNGTRLTVT.

Comments on this clone: The read terminates 3 residues before the CDR3 end, so the remaining end is supplied by the germline J gene. This chain uses TRBV20-1 with TRBJ2-3; perhaps TRBD2 as D (6 bases). Trimming took 3 bases from V and 0 from J, leaving 10 bases between them. The CDR3 runs 14 residues. Per germline, CDR1 DFQATT and CDR2 SNEGSKA (reference sequence). This chain's CDR3 is CSARGGTSTDTQYF. Incomplete CDR3 DNA: TGCAGTGCTAGGGGGGGTACTAGCACAGATACG.

Comments on this clone: The CDR3 end is not reached by the read, which stops 3 residues before it; the germline J gene fills it in. This rearrangement joins TRBV12-3 or TRBV12-4 to TRBJ1-6, with unresolved D. Trimming took 5 bases from V and 9 from J, leaving 14 bases between them. The CDR3 runs 14 residues. The CDR3 reads CASSLTAGGSPLHF. The CDR3 DNA, read in part, is TGTGCCAGCAGTCTAACAGCGGGTGGTTCACCC.

A remark on this clone: The read gets to within 3 residues of the CDR3 end, and the germline J gene fills in the rest. The genes are TRBV14 and TRBJ1-1; the D gene is possibly TRBD1 (6 bases). CDR1 SGHDN and CDR2 FVKESK come from the germline V gene. Trimming cost V 4 bases and J 3 bases, with 12 bases left between them. This CDR3 is 14 amino acids long. The CDR3 protein is CASSRFRTDTEAFF. Partial CDR3 DNA: TGTGCCAGCAGCCGCTTTCGGACAGACACTGAA.

With regard to this clone: The CDR3 extends 3 residues past the end of the read, so its final part is completed from the germline J gene. This chain links TRBV19 with TRBJ2-2; D may correspond to TRBD1 or TRBD2 (5 bases each). The CDR3 is 15 amino acids. Germline assignment: CDR1 LNHDA and CDR2 SQIVND (reference sequence). Incomplete CDR3 DNA: TGTGCCAGTAGTATTGAGGGTGTCCGACAGAGAAAG. This encodes CASSIEGVRQRK. In full, the CDR3 is CASSIEGVRQRKLFF.

With respect to this clone: The DNA ends 3 residues before the CDR3 does, and the rest of the CDR3 is filled in from the germline J gene. This chain uses TRBV19 with TRBJ1-2; 7 bases line up with TRBD1. The CDR3 is 16 residues long. Looked up from germline, CDR1 is LNHDA and CDR2 is SQIVND (reference sequence). J was trimmed by 2 bases and V by 7 bases; bases with no gene match: 13. CDR3 sequence reads: CASMEGGAGWNYGYTF. The DNA read from the CDR3 is TGTGCCAGTATGGAAGGGGGCGCGGGATGGAACTATGGC.

Details on this clone: The sequence runs out 3 residues before the end of the CDR3; the remainder is reconstructed from the germline J gene. The genes are TRBV20-1 and TRBJ2-5, with 11 nucleotides matching TRBD2. The germline CDR1 and CDR2 sequences are DFQATT and SNEGSKA (reference sequence). The CDR3 length is 14 residues. With V trimmed by 5 bases and J by 4 bases, 6 bases remained unmatched. The chain's CDR3 is CSARPGLAVETQYF. The CDR3 DNA, read in part, is TGCAGTGCTCGTCCGGGACTAGCGGTAGAGACC.

About this clone itself: Coverage ceases 3 residues before the CDR3 finishes, and the germline J gene fills in the end. The chain joins TRBV10-1 to TRBJ2-3; D is ambiguous. The germline CDR1 and CDR2 sequences are WNHNN and SYGVQD (reference sequence). This CDR3 has 15 amino acids. Trimming took 3 bases from V and 1 from J, leaving 11 bases between them. The chain's CDR3 is CASSDKSEGTDTQYF. CDR3 DNA, as far as it was read: TGCGCCAGCAGTGATAAGAGCGAGGGCACAGATACG.

CDR3 sequence: CASAQGAGGSPLFF. CDR3 DNA (partial): TGTGCCAGCGCCCAGGGGGCAGGAGGTTCACCA. This chain uses TRBV7-2 with TRBJ1-4; 8 bases agree with TRBD1. The read gets to within 3 residues of the CDR3 end, and the germline J gene fills in the rest. The CDR3 is made up of 14 amino acids. CDR1 and CDR2 (germline): SGHTA, FQGNSA.

As for this clone: The sequenced fragment ends 3 residues before the CDR3 boundary, so the rest is inferred from the germline J gene. V is TRBV12-3 or TRBV12-4 and J is TRBJ1-6; perhaps TRBD1 as D (5 bases). CDR3 length equals 15 residues. V was cut by 1 base and J by 8 bases, with 12 bases left in between. The CDR3 region is CASSLGVGGDSPLHF. The covered CDR3 bases are TGTGCCAGCAGTTTAGGCGTGGGGGGGGATTCACCC.

About this clone itself: The CDR3 end lies 3 residues beyond the end of the read and is filled in from the germline J gene. The chain employs TRBV9 and TRBJ1-4, with 9 bases identical to TRBD1. J was trimmed by 7 bases and V by 2 bases; bases with no gene match: 3. The CDR3 spans 14 residues. Germline V CDR1 and CDR2: SGDLS, YYNGEE. The CDR3 bases that were read are TGTGCCAGCAGCGTGGGGACAGGGAGTGAAAAA. Protein: CASSVGTGSEK. The full CDR3 reads CASSVGTGSEKLFF.

This CDR3 reads CSATSTGLGGYEQYF. CDR3 bases read: TGCAGTGCTACCTCGACAGGGCTAGGCGGCTACGAG. V usage is TRBV20-1 and J usage is TRBJ2-7; 7 positions match TRBD1. The read is 3 residues too short to cover the CDR3 end, so that end is filled in from the germline J gene. Germline V gene sequence: CDR1 DFQATT, CDR2 SNEGSKA (reference sequence). The junction had 12 bases not matched to a gene; V was cut back by 4 bases and J by 3 bases. The CDR3 spans 15 residues.

Notes on this clone: Read coverage stops 3 residues before the CDR3 terminus; the germline J gene supplies the remainder. The chain has TRBV2 and TRBJ2-7, with TRBD2 matching over 7 bases. J lost 4 bases, V lost 6 bases, and 3 bases had no gene match. Germline V CDR1 and CDR2: SNHLY, FYNNEI. CDR3 length: 12 amino acids. This chain's CDR3 is CASRELAYEQYF. The sequenced CDR3 bases are TGTGCCAGCAGGGAACTAGCGTACGAG.

On this clone itself: The read falls 3 residues short of the CDR3 end, and the missing part is taken from the germline J gene. V is TRBV20-1 and J is TRBJ2-7, with D perhaps TRBD1 (5 bases). This CDR3 has 13 amino acids. Between the trimmed V and J ends, which lost 6 bases and 5 bases, there was a span of 17 bases. The germline CDR1 and CDR2 sequences are DFQATT and SNEGSKA (reference sequence). CDR3 protein: CSATPGLWDEQYF. The sequenced CDR3 bases are TGCAGTGCCACCCCAGGGCTCTGGGACGAG.

Note on this clone: The observed sequence ends 3 residues before the CDR3 terminus, with the missing tail filled in from the germline J gene. The rearrangement joins TRBV7-9 to TRBJ2-1, with 14 bases fitting TRBD2. CDR1 is SEHNR and CDR2 is FQNEAQ in the germline V gene (reference sequence). Trimming cost V 8 bases and J 4 bases; bases outside gene matches: 1. The CDR3 spans 14 residues. The CDR3 here is CASGTSGGYNEQFF. CDR3 DNA (partial): TGTGCCAGCGGGACTAGCGGGGGATACAATGAG.

Regarding this clone: The CDR3 extends 3 residues past the end of the read, so its final part is completed from the germline J gene. The rearrangement joins TRBV20-1 to TRBJ2-3, with a tentative D call TRBD2 (7 bases). This CDR3 is 14 amino acids long. Germline V gives CDR1 DFQATT, CDR2 SNEGSKA (reference sequence). Between the trimmed V and J ends, which lost 6 bases and 6 bases, there was a span of 19 bases. CDR3 in amino acids: CSAPAHGGQDTQYF. The sequenced part of the CDR3 DNA is TGCAGTGCGCCGGCCCACGGGGGGCAGGATACG.

Concerning this clone: Read data end 3 residues before the CDR3 end; the end is taken from the germline J gene. The chain links TRBV19 to TRBJ1-6; D not resolved. The ends were cut back, 0 bases at V and 9 bases at J, with 12 bases in the middle. The CDR3 contains 15 residues. CDR1 is LNHDA, CDR2 SQIVND, per germline (reference sequence). The covered CDR3 bases are TGTGCCAGTAGTATAGATTCCCGCCCTAGTTCACCC. Residues: CASSIDSRPSSP. The entire CDR3 sequence reads CASSIDSRPSSPLHF.

Concerning this clone: Sequencing ends 3 residues short of the CDR3 end; the germline J gene provides the rest. The chain recombines TRBV5-1 with TRBJ2-7; the D gene is possibly TRBD1 (6 bases). Germline CDR1 SGHRS, CDR2 YFSETQ. Trimming removed 1 base from V and 6 bases from J, with 11 bases in between. This CDR3 has 13 amino acids. The covered CDR3 bases are TGCGCCAGCAGCTTGACAGGGTTGGGCGAG. Translated, it gives CASSLTGLGE. The full CDR3 sequence reads CASSLTGLGEQYF.